The 5 T cell receptor beta chains reported below all come from one sample, sequenced in a study of T-cell memory formation after mild COVID-19. Using its own MiXCR run on the 5' RACE reads, TCRdb lists one record per CDR3 protein. The sample records about 210,000 distinct CDR3 sequences, 10% being singletons. Input material: PBMCs or a T cell subset sorted from them (not recorded which). Receptors originate from a man aged 18 to 35 who had mild COVID-19 (a few samples of this study predate the infection). Cell type and time point are not known.

The table lists this clonotype with a few counts. The chain uses TRBV5-1 and TRBJ2-7, with 8 bases that match TRBD2. CDR1 and CDR2 (germline): SGHRS, YFSETQ. The J segment lost 0 bases and the V segment lost 0 bases, leaving 2 bases of the junction unmatched. This CDR3 has 15 residues. The DNA for the CDR3 is TGCGCCAGCAGCTTGGTGGGGACTAGCTCCTACGAGCAGTACTTC. Its translation is CASSLVGTSSYEQYF.

This clonotype was detected a few times. The chain links TRBV7-8 to TRBJ1-2, with TRBD1 matching 12 bases. Losses at the gene ends were 4 bases for V and 4 bases for J; bases not matched to a gene: 4. CDR3 length equals 15 residues. Germline CDR1 and CDR2: SGHVS and FQNEAQ. The chain's CDR3 is CASSWGTGGGYGYTF. The DNA of the CDR3 is TGTGCCAGCAGCTGGGGGACAGGGGGCGGCTATGGCTACACCTTC.

Comment on this clonotype: A much larger clone lies one base from this, so it may be a read error. V is TRBV7-2 and J is TRBJ2-2, with D uncertain. V lost 6 bases to trimming and J lost 0 bases, with 5 bases between them. From germline, CDR1 is SGHTA and CDR2 FQGNSA. The CDR3 spans 13 residues. The CDR3 here is CASRGSNTGELFF. CDR3 nucleotide sequence: TGTGCCAGCAGGGGGTCGAACACCGGGGAGCTGTTTTTT.

The rearrangement joins TRBV7-9 to TRBJ2-5; tentatively, D is TRBD2 (5 bases). V was cut by 2 bases and J by 1 base, with 8 bases left in between. From germline, CDR1 is SEHNR and CDR2 FQNEAQ (reference sequence). The CDR3 extends over 14 amino acids. Written as DNA, the CDR3 is TGTGCCAGCAGCTTAAGGAGGTCCCAAGAGACCCAGTACTTC. It translates to CASSLRRSQETQYF.

CDR3 in DNA: TGTGCCAGCTCCCCGGAACAGGACTCCTACGAGCAGTACTTC. Translating it yields CASSPEQDSYEQYF. This chain uses TRBV18 with TRBJ2-7; D is possibly TRBD1 (5 bases). CDR1 and CDR2 (germline): KGHSH, LQKENI. Trimming removed 6 bases from V and 0 bases from J, with 12 bases in between. The CDR3 length is 14 residues.